A single sample gave rise to the 27 T cell receptor beta chains below, sequenced in a study of identical twins. In TCRdb, the 5' RACE reads were re-called with MiXCR into one record per CDR3 protein. The sample has some 900,000 distinct CDR3 sequences, around 12% seen once. The same sample was also studied in work on yellow fever vaccine responses in identical twins.

Material for sequencing was PBMCs. These receptors all come from a woman under 30 in good health.

This clonotype was found a few times. The chain carries TRBV7-2 and TRBJ2-7, with no clear D. V lost 1 base to trimming and J lost 3 bases, with 13 bases between them. CDR3 length: 15 amino acids. Germline values: CDR1 SGHTA, CDR2 FQGNSA. The CDR3 protein is CASSLVKAGIYEQYF. The CDR3 DNA sequence: TGTGCCAGCAGCTTAGTAAAGGCCGGCATCTACGAGCAGTACTTC.

The genes are TRBV5-1 and TRBJ2-1; 9 bases are a match to TRBD2. The trim removed 3 bases at V and 5 bases at J, leaving 6 bases unmatched. The CDR3 has 15 residues. The V gene's germline CDR1 is SGHRS and CDR2 YFSETQ. CDR3 in DNA: TGCGCCAGCAGCTATAGCGGGAGTTGGGACAATGAGCAGTTCTTC. Translating gives CASSYSGSWDNEQFF.

This clonotype was seen more than once but under ten times. The chain couples TRBV11-2 to TRBJ1-1, with 10 bases lining up with TRBD1. Germline V gene data show CDR1 as SGHAT and CDR2 as FQNNGV. The CDR3 totals 15 residues. With V trimmed by 7 bases and J by 0 bases, 5 bases remained unmatched. The CDR3 DNA reads as TGTGCCAGCACCGGGACAGGGGAAATGAACACTGAAGCTTTCTTT. The encoded protein is CASTGTGEMNTEAFF.

This clonotype was seen only a few times. V and J are TRBV6-1 and TRBJ1-5; 12 bases are a match to TRBD1. V trimming: 4 bases; J trimming: 7 bases; junction bases outside the gene matches: 5. Per the germline V gene, CDR1 is MNHNS and CDR2 is SASEGT. This CDR3 is built from 15 residues. CDR3 region: CASSAGTGGSQPQHF. The DNA of the CDR3 is TGTGCCAGCAGTGCCGGGACAGGGGGCTCCCAGCCCCAGCATTTT.

To note about this clonotype: At one of its ends the junction is not consistent with the germline gene, which may arise from a read error. The CDR3 loop reads CAGSRKTGGTSYNEQFF. CDR3 DNA: TGTGCCGGCAGCCGAAAAACAGGGGGAACCTCCTACAATGAGCAGTTCTTC. V gene TRBV7-8 combines with J gene TRBJ2-1; 8 nucleotides align to TRBD1. In germline, CDR1 is SGHVS, CDR2 FQNEAQ. The CDR3 consists of 17 residues.

The rearrangement joins TRBV12-3 or TRBV12-4 to TRBJ2-6; 8 nucleotides agree with TRBD1. J was trimmed by 0 bases and V by 2 bases; bases with no gene match: 3. CDR3 size: 17 residues. This CDR3 reads CASSLRGQASGANVLTF. Here the CDR3 DNA reads TGTGCCAGCAGTTTAAGGGGACAGGCCTCTGGGGCCAACGTCCTGACTTTC.

This rearrangement joins TRBV6-1 to TRBJ1-1, with D perhaps TRBD1 (5 bases). Germline values: CDR1 MNHNS, CDR2 SASEGT. Trimming took off 3 bases at V and 3 bases at J, with 14 bases between the two ends. The CDR3 covers 15 residues. In DNA, the CDR3 is TGTGCCAGCAGTGAGTCGGGACCGGGAGACACTGAAGCTTTCTTT. This encodes CASSESGPGDTEAFF.

This clonotype was detected only a few times. The gene calls are TRBV3-1 and TRBJ2-3, with 8 bases lining up with TRBD1. V shed 4 bases, J shed 5 bases, and the junction held 11 bases outside the gene matches. CDR1 is LGHDT and CDR2 is YNNKEL in the germline V gene (reference sequence). The length of the CDR3 is 16 residues. The chain's CDR3 is CASSPPRTGLIDTQYF. DNA for the CDR3: TGTGCCAGCAGCCCGCCCAGGACAGGGCTTATAGATACGCAGTATTTT.

This clonotype was observed a handful of times. The V and J genes are TRBV28 and TRBJ2-7, with 7 bases that match TRBD2. Germline V gives CDR1 MDHEN, CDR2 SYDVKM. The CDR3 runs 15 residues. With 6 bases clipped from V and 1 base from J, the junction kept 9 bases outside the gene matches. The CDR3 sequence is CASRRLSGGSYEQYF. Written as DNA, the CDR3 is TGTGCCAGCAGGCGCTTGTCGGGGGGTTCCTACGAGCAGTACTTC.

The chain joins TRBV11-3 to TRBJ2-1; 15 bases line up with TRBD2. The V segment lost 5 bases and the J segment 4 bases; nucleotides outside the gene matches: 6. CDR1 is SGHNT, CDR2 YENEEA, per germline. The CDR3 is 17 amino acids. CDR3 loop: CASSLGTSGRKYNEQFF. The CDR3 coding sequence is TGTGCCAGCAGCCTCGGGACTAGCGGGAGGAAGTACAATGAGCAGTTCTTC.

This clonotype came up many times. The chain joins TRBV5-5 to TRBJ2-7; TRBD2 matches at 7 bases. Losses at the gene ends were 2 bases for V and 1 base for J; bases not matched to a gene: 3. There are 14 residues in the CDR3. In germline, CDR1 is SGHKS, CDR2 YYEKEE (reference sequence). The CDR3 DNA reads as TGTGCCAGCAGCTTTGGCGGGAGATCCTACGAGCAGTACTTC. Its protein is CASSFGGRSYEQYF. The variable domain in full, completed from reference TRBV5-5 and TRBJ2-7, reads DAGVTQSPTHLIKTRGQQVTLRCSPISGHKSVSWYQQVLGQGPQFIFQYYEKEERGRGNFPDRFSARQFPNYSSELNVNALLLGDSALYLCASSFGGRSYEQYFGPGTRLTVT.

The chain couples TRBV7-2 to TRBJ2-7, with D possibly matching TRBD1 (6 bases). Trimming removed 5 bases at V and 2 bases at J, with 10 bases between. Germline V gene data show CDR1 as SGHTA and CDR2 as FQGNSA. There are 13 residues in the CDR3. DNA for the CDR3: TGTGCCAGCAGCACGGGACACCCCTACGAGCAGTACTTC. Its translation: CASSTGHPYEQYF. The complete variable domain, with remaining parts taken from reference TRBV7-2 and TRBJ2-7, reads GAGVSQSPSNKVTEKGKDVELRCDPISGHTALYWYRQSLGQGLEFLIYFQGNSAPDKSGLPSDRFSAERTGGSVSTLTIQRTQQEDSAVYLCASSTGHPYEQYFGPGTRLTVT.

This clonotype has only a few counts. The chain combines TRBV7-9 with TRBJ1-5, with a tentative D call TRBD1 (6 bases). V lost 6 bases, J lost 5 bases, and 11 bases lay in between. The CDR3 has 13 residues. From germline, CDR1 is SEHNR and CDR2 FQNEAQ (reference sequence). The CDR3: CASSRQDDQPQHF. For the CDR3, the DNA is TGTGCCAGCAGTCGACAGGACGATCAGCCCCAGCATTTT.

As concerns this clonotype: This may arise from a read error, as a much more abundant clone is one base away. This chain connects TRBV27 to TRBJ2-7, with 7 nucleotides matching TRBD1. Germline CDR1 reads MNHEY; CDR2 reads SMNVEV (reference sequence). The length of the CDR3 is 13 residues. V gave up 5 bases and J gave up 2 bases; unmatched junction bases: 3. This CDR3 reads CASSRGQPYEQYF. The CDR3 DNA reads as TGTGCCAGCAGTCGGGGACAGCCCTACGAGCAGTACTTC.

With respect to this clonotype: A read error may account for a junction end that differs from germline. The rearrangement uses TRBV6-1 and TRBJ1-2, with 12 nucleotides matching TRBD1. Per germline, CDR1 MNHNS and CDR2 SASEGT. This CDR3 spans 15 amino acids. CDR3 sequence reads: CASREGTGGFYGYTF. CDR3 sequence (DNA): TGTGCCAGCAGGGAAGGGACAGGGGGCTTCTATGGCTACACCTTC.

The table lists this clonotype with a few counts. The genes are TRBV15 and TRBJ2-2; 8 bases agree with TRBD2. J lost 6 bases, V lost 3 bases, and 15 bases had no gene match. Germline CDR1 is LNHNV and CDR2 is YYDKDF (reference sequence). The CDR3 has 18 amino acids. The chain's CDR3 is CATSSGLRGSGSAGELFF. As DNA, the CDR3 is TGTGCCACCAGCAGCGGTTTGAGGGGAAGCGGGAGTGCCGGGGAGCTGTTTTTT.

This clonotype was seen a few times. V is TRBV12-3 or TRBV12-4 and J is TRBJ2-5; D is uncertain. The CDR3 length is 14 residues. Trimming cost V 3 bases and J 2 bases, with 10 bases left between them. This CDR3 reads CASSFFFGQETQYF. CDR3 sequence (DNA): TGTGCCAGCAGTTTTTTCTTCGGACAAGAGACCCAGTACTTC.

Of note for this clonotype: This may be a read error, as it is one base from a much larger clone. The chain uses TRBV9 and TRBJ2-2; D is possibly TRBD2 (6 bases). Trimming pared 4 bases from V and 5 bases from J, leaving 12 bases between. CDR3 size: 14 residues. The V gene's germline CDR1 is SGDLS and CDR2 YYNGEE. CDR3 in amino acids: CASSPRGGTGELFF. CDR3 bases: TGTGCCAGCAGCCCTAGAGGAGGGACCGGGGAGCTGTTTTTT.

The CDR3 spells CASSVTRDVYGETQYF. CDR3 nucleotides: TGTGCCAGCAGCGTAACCCGGGACGTATATGGAGAGACCCAGTACTTC. J is TRBJ2-5 and V is TRBV7-2; D might be TRBD1 or TRBD2, each matching 5 bases. The germline V and J ends were trimmed by 5 bases and 4 bases, with 20 bases remaining between them. The CDR3 sequence is 16 residues long. CDR1 is SGHTA and CDR2 is FQGNSA in the germline V gene.

This chain links TRBV29-1 with TRBJ2-2; tentatively, D is TRBD1 (5 bases). Germline assignment: CDR1 SQVTM and CDR2 ANQGSEA. Trimming removed 0 bases from V and 0 bases from J, with 17 bases in between. The CDR3 covers 18 residues. CDR3 DNA: TGCAGCGTTGAAGATCGGTCCTTACAGGACCCGAACACCGGGGAGCTGTTTTTT. Protein: CSVEDRSLQDPNTGELFF.

This chain joins TRBV9 and TRBJ2-2; TRBD2 is a possible D gene (5 bases). This CDR3 comprises 14 residues. The germline V gene has CDR1 SGDLS and CDR2 YYNGEE. Trimming removed 4 bases at V and 4 bases at J, with 11 bases between. The CDR3 DNA sequence: TGTGCCAGCAGCCCCCGGACTCTCACCGGGGAGCTGTTTTTT. Protein: CASSPRTLTGELFF.

The chain uses TRBV15 and TRBJ2-1, with 15 positions matching TRBD2. J gave up 14 bases and V 1 base, and 9 bases lay outside the gene matches. This CDR3 comprises 16 residues. From germline, CDR1 is LNHNV and CDR2 YYDKDF (reference sequence). The CDR3 reads CATSRADGLAGGNEFF. CDR3 in DNA: TGTGCCACCAGCAGAGCAGATGGACTAGCGGGAGGGAATGAGTTCTTC. The whole variable domain, remainder taken from reference TRBV15 and TRBJ2-1, is DAMVIQNPRYQVTQFGKPVTLSCSQTLNHNVMYWYQQKSSQAPKLLFHYYDKDFNNEADTPDNFQSRRPNTSFCFLDIRSPGLGDTAMYLCATSRADGLAGGNEFFGPGTRLTVL.

This clonotype was seen ten or more times. The chain employs TRBV12-3 or TRBV12-4 and TRBJ2-2, with D uncertain. The CDR3 totals 14 residues. Trimming pared 5 bases from V and 0 bases from J, leaving 7 bases between. CDR3 sequence (DNA): TGTGCCAGCAGTCCAGACTCGAACACCGGGGAGCTGTTTTTT. This sequence encodes CASSPDSNTGELFF.

This clonotype was counted a few times. The genes are TRBV6-1 and TRBJ2-1; the match to TRBD2 covers 10 bases. Germline V gene lookup returns CDR1 MNHNS and CDR2 SASEGT. The V and J ends lost 5 bases and 6 bases, in that order; junction bases with no gene match: 7. There are 15 residues in the CDR3. CDR3 nucleotide sequence: TGTGCCAGCAGTCCCTTTTCTAGCGGGGGCAATGAGCAGTTCTTC. It specifies CASSPFSSGGNEQFF.

This clonotype has more than one count but fewer than ten. The chain is built from TRBV5-1 and TRBJ2-5; D uncertain. V gave up 4 bases and J gave up 2 bases, with 6 bases separating them. From germline, CDR1 is SGHRS and CDR2 YFSETQ. There are 12 residues in the CDR3. CDR3 DNA: TGCGCCAGCAGCGCCGAACAAGAGACCCAGTACTTC. Protein sequence: CASSAEQETQYF. The variable domain in full, with the rest retrieved from reference TRBV5-1 and TRBJ2-5, is KAGVTQTPRYLIKTRGQQVTLSCSPISGHRSVSWYQQTPGQGLQFLFEYFSETQRNKGNFPGRFSGRQFSNSRSEMNVSTLELGDSALYLCASSAEQETQYFGPGTRLLVL.

In this sample, this clonotype turned up many times. This CDR3 reads CAISAGAVIRNSPLHF. Here the CDR3 DNA reads TGTGCCATCAGTGCGGGGGCCGTCATCCGAAATTCACCCCTCCACTTT. The gene calls are TRBV10-3 and TRBJ1-6; tentatively, D is TRBD1 (6 bases). V was shortened by 4 bases and J by 7 bases, with 17 bases between the two germline ends. This CDR3 region has 16 residues. Germline lookup yields CDR1 ENHRY and CDR2 SYGVKD.

This clonotype was seen ten or more times. The chain employs TRBV12-3 or TRBV12-4 and TRBJ1-1; 10 bases are a match to TRBD1. CDR3 length equals 13 residues. Trimming took 6 bases from V and 3 from J; bases not matched to a gene: 1. The CDR3 DNA follows: TGTGCCAGCAGGACAGGGGGCTACACTGAAGCTTTCTTT. It translates to CASRTGGYTEAFF.